Here is one T cell receptor (beta chain) with its context. Authors' methods: Reference gene primer amplification gave nucleated cell count estimates. Using immunoSEQ multiplex PCR, the repertoire was profiled, and TCRdb retains in-frame clones only, with some absent. V and J calls plus clone size are reproduced from that table; the DNA served to infer D and trimming. There are hundreds of thousands of clones in the sample; about 90% occur only once, and 2.5% to 3.5% lies in the top ten. This sample is drawn from a study of blood T cell repertoires in COVID-19. Across the study: The cDNA or gDNA used as material had been derived from T cells, B-cell-depleted T cells, or PBMCs.

In assigning cohorts, the study relied on participant-reported clinical history. Recovered Cohort 3 donors showed two negative PCRs, clearance, or symptom resolution. With 6 bases removed from V and 5 bases from J, the gap between germline ends came to 10 bases. This CDR3 comprises 12 residues. Sequencing input: PBMCs or T cells enriched from blood (not recorded which). This sequence originates from a woman aged 25 to 39 who had recovered from COVID-19. The chain couples TRBV12-3 or TRBV12-4 to TRBJ1-1, with a weak D call TRBD1 (6 bases). The CDR3: CASSPGQTEAFF. The CDR3 DNA reads TGTGCCAGCAGCCCGGGACAAACTGAAGCTTTCTTT.